Given below is one TCR beta chain in context. The antigen is not known. Measured with immunoSEQ multiplex PCR; TCRdb has only the in-frame clones, and not every one. The sample holds under 80,000 clones, about nine tenths seen once. The record originates from a study of OX40 agonist ivuxolimab in advanced cancers. Study-wide context: Intravenous ivuxolimab at 0.01 to 10 mg/kg was given to patients every 2 weeks.

The study's findings and limits: Near-lowest levels of clonal expansion characterized partial responders at 0.1-3.0 mg/kg. Among T cells, CD8+ cells averaged more expanded clones than CD4+ cells.

Germline assignment: CDR1 MNHNY and CDR2 SVGAGI (reference sequence). V gave up 4 bases and J gave up 3 bases, with 15 bases separating them. The CDR3 is made up of 15 amino acids. The sequencing here drew on CD4+ or CD8+ T cells sorted from blood, taken in a trial of the OX40 agonist ivuxolimab. V usage is TRBV6-6 and J usage is TRBJ1-2; D is undetermined. The origin of this receptor is an adult with an advanced solid tumor such as melanoma, head and neck, liver or kidney cancer. The CDR3 is CASSSTRSADYGYTF. CDR3 DNA: TGTGCCAGCAGTTCCACCCGATCAGCGGACTATGGCTACACCTTC.